The 20 T cell receptor beta chains listed next were all sequenced from one sample in a study of metastatic and nonmetastatic thyroid tumors. Each patient came to thyroid surgery without any prior treatment (of any kind). TCRdb used MiXCR to call clones anew from the PCR reads. The profile shows 35,000 to 40,000 clones, about a fifth of them singletons. The sequencing sample was made of blood. These receptors were obtained from a female donor with papillary thyroid cancer or a benign thyroid nodule (not recorded which). Some clones in this sample may be carry-over from other donors' samples.

The sample holds many counts of this clone. The chain carries TRBV12-3 or TRBV12-4 and TRBJ2-5, with 7 bases lining up with TRBD2. This CDR3 region has 15 residues. Trimming cost V 1 base and J 4 bases; bases outside gene matches: 6. The CDR3 DNA reads TGTGCCAGCAGTTTAGATGGCCGCGGGGGAGAGACCCAGTACTTC. It encodes CASSLDGRGGETQYF.

V gene TRBV19 combines with J gene TRBJ1-1; D is unresolved. Germline CDR1 reads LNHDA; CDR2 reads SQIVND (reference sequence). The CDR3 is made up of 12 amino acids. The V end lost 10 bases, the J end lost 3 bases, and 12 bases lay between the germline ends. The CDR3 reads CAIRDGYTEAFF. In DNA, the CDR3 is TGTGCCATCCGGGATGGGTACACTGAAGCTTTCTTT.

This clone is classed as medium-sized. The chain links TRBV27 to TRBJ1-6; D is perhaps TRBD1 (5 bases). V lost 3 bases and J lost 9, with 9 bases in between. CDR3 length: 13 amino acids. The germline V gene encodes CDR1 MNHEY and CDR2 SMNVEV (reference sequence). Here the CDR3 DNA reads TGTGCCAGCAGTTTTAGCGGGGGTTCACCCCTCCACTTT. Encoded protein: CASSFSGGSPLHF.

The rearrangement joins TRBV2 to TRBJ2-2, with 7 bases fitting TRBD1. The germline V gene has CDR1 SNHLY and CDR2 FYNNEI. There are 15 residues in the CDR3. Trimming at V came to 8 bases and at J to 4 bases, leaving 10 bases not matched to a gene. Here the CDR3 reads CASGSGQAFTGELFF. The CDR3 DNA reads as TGTGCCAGCGGAAGCGGACAGGCCTTCACCGGGGAGCTGTTTTTT.

CDR3 loop: CASSVGLANYEQYF. CDR3 DNA sequence: TGCGCCAGCAGCGTGGGCCTAGCGAACTACGAGCAGTACTTC. The genes are TRBV5-1 and TRBJ2-7, with D possibly TRBD2 on 6 matching bases. The germline CDR1 and CDR2 sequences are SGHRS and YFSETQ. The CDR3 covers 14 residues. Between the trimmed V and J ends, which lost 4 bases and 3 bases, there was a span of 14 bases. Full variable domain (rest looked up from reference TRBV5-1 and TRBJ2-7): KAGVTQTPRYLIKTRGQQVTLSCSPISGHRSVSWYQQTPGQGLQFLFEYFSETQRNKGNFPGRFSGRQFSNSRSEMNVSTLELGDSALYLCASSVGLANYEQYFGPGTRLTVT.

This clone was seen repeatedly, ten times or more. V and J are TRBV19 and TRBJ1-5; 9 nucleotides match TRBD1. The ends lost 2 bases at V and 5 bases at J; junction bases unmatched: 7. The CDR3 has 16 residues. CDR1 is LNHDA, CDR2 SQIVND, per germline (reference sequence). The CDR3 nucleotides read TGTGCCAGTAGTATACCTAGGCGGGACAGGGATCAGCCCCAGCATTTT. Translating gives CASSIPRRDRDQPQHF.

With respect to this clone: A read error may be the cause here, since a much bigger clone is one base away. The conserved closing phenylalanine or tryptophan is absent in this CDR3, likely reflecting a read error. The chain carries TRBV5-1 and TRBJ1-2; 8 nucleotides align to TRBD1. CDR3 length equals 14 residues. The germline CDR1 and CDR2 sequences are SGHRS and YFSETQ. V lost 0 bases, J lost 6 bases, and 4 bases stayed unmatched. CDR3 region: CASSLGSTGDGYTL. CDR3 nucleotides: TGCGCCAGCAGCTTGGGTTCGACAGGGGATGGCTACACCCTC.

This clone was detected ten times or more. This chain joins TRBV7-9 and TRBJ2-1; 7 bases align to TRBD2. This CDR3 contains 11 residues. Trimming took 11 bases from V and 9 from J; bases not matched to a gene: 7. Germline values: CDR1 SEHNR, CDR2 FQNEAQ (reference sequence). The CDR3 nucleotides read TGTGCCCACGCCTCGGGGGGTGAGCAGTTCTTC. Residues: CAHASGGEQFF.

This clone was seen a handful of times. The J gene is TRBJ2-7, the V gene TRBV7-9; D is undetermined. The CDR3 consists of 13 residues. Between the trimmed V and J ends, which lost 6 bases and 0 bases, there was a span of 9 bases. Germline values: CDR1 SEHNR, CDR2 FQNEAQ (reference sequence). The CDR3 DNA is TGTGCCAGCAGAGGCCTAAGCTCCTACGAGCAGTACTTC. This translates into CASRGLSSYEQYF.

Many counts were recorded for this clone. A much larger clone differs by one base, so this may be a read error. J is TRBJ2-1 and V is TRBV19, with D unclear. Germline V CDR1 and CDR2: LNHDA, SQIVND (reference sequence). V gave up 8 bases and J gave up 9 bases, with 8 bases separating them. The CDR3 contains 10 residues. The CDR3 region is CASGLFEQFF. Written as DNA, the CDR3 is TGTGCCAGTGGGTTGTTTGAGCAGTTCTTC.

This clone was seen only a few times. Written as DNA, the CDR3 is TGTGCCAGCAGTTCGCGGACTAGCGGCTACTGGTACGAGCAGTACTTC. This codes for CASSSRTSGYWYEQYF. The gene calls are TRBV28 and TRBJ2-7; 10 bases map to TRBD2. V lost 4 bases, J lost 4 bases, and 10 bases stayed unmatched. Germline V gene lookup returns CDR1 MDHEN and CDR2 SYDVKM. The CDR3 spans 16 residues.

This clone was seen ten or more times. The chain is built from TRBV11-3 and TRBJ2-5; 8 nucleotides match TRBD2. There are 16 residues in the CDR3. Germline CDR1 is SGHNT and CDR2 is YENEEA. The ends lost 3 bases at V and 4 bases at J; junction bases unmatched: 10. Written as DNA, the CDR3 is TGTGCCAGCAGCTTGATGGCGGGAGGATGGGGAGAGACCCAGTACTTC. Encoded protein: CASSLMAGGWGETQYF.

This clone has a count of ten or more. The chain has TRBV5-5 and TRBJ1-2; D unresolved. The CDR3 is made up of 13 amino acids. CDR1 is SGHKS, CDR2 YYEKEE, per germline (reference sequence). The V gene lost 2 bases and the J gene lost 5 bases, with 10 bases spanning the gap. CDR3 nucleotides: TGTGCCAGCAGCTTCGGCGGAGATTATGGCTACACCTTC. Translation: CASSFGGDYGYTF.

A word on this clone: The junction and the germline gene differ at one end; a read error may be behind it. The chain combines TRBV11-2 with TRBJ2-3; TRBD1 matches 8 bases. The germline gives CDR1 SGHAT, CDR2 FQNNGV. The CDR3 totals 15 residues. This CDR3 reads CASSFGTGNTYTQYF. DNA of the CDR3: TGTGCCAGCAGCTTTGGGACAGGAAACACATATACGCAGTATTTT. Combining the CDR3 with reference TRBV11-2 and TRBJ2-3 gives the whole variable domain EAGVAQSPRYKIIEKRQSVAFWCNPISGHATLYWYQQILGQGPKLLIQFQNNGVVDDSQLPKDRFSAERLKGVDSTLKIQPAKLEDSAVYLCASSFGTGNTYTQYFGPGTRLTVL.

This clone came up many times. The chain couples TRBV7-8 to TRBJ2-5; TRBD2 aligns across 7 bases. The V gene end was trimmed by 4 bases and the J gene end by 5 bases; junction bases not matched to a gene: 7. CDR3 length equals 14 residues. Germline lookup yields CDR1 SGHVS and CDR2 FQNEAQ. The CDR3 sequence: CASSSGDYQETQYF. CDR3 sequence (DNA): TGTGCCAGCAGCTCCGGGGACTATCAGGAGACCCAGTACTTC.

This clone showed up just once. The chain is built from TRBV9 and TRBJ2-7, with D perhaps TRBD1 (7 bases). CDR1 SGDLS and CDR2 YYNGEE come from the germline V gene. V dropped 2 bases and J dropped 4 bases, with 19 bases sitting between them. The CDR3 contains 16 residues. The DNA for the CDR3 is TGTGCCAGCAGCGTGGAGGGGGACAGACCCCTATACGAGCAGTACTTC. Its protein is CASSVEGDRPLYEQYF.

This clone occurred once. The genes are TRBV11-3 and TRBJ1-2, with TRBD1 as a possible D gene (6 bases). Germline V gene data show CDR1 as SGHNT and CDR2 as YENEEA. This CDR3 spans 13 amino acids. The DNA for the CDR3 is TGTACCAACAGCTCACACAGGGAGGGTGGCTACACCTTC. Protein: CTNSSHREGGYTF.

This clone was counted at least ten times. This sample also contains other DNA sequences that code for the same CDR3. This chain joins TRBV12-3 or TRBV12-4 and TRBJ2-5; 9 positions agree with TRBD2. The CDR3 consists of 13 residues. With 6 bases clipped from V and 5 bases from J, the junction kept 4 bases outside the gene matches. The CDR3 coding sequence is TGTGCCAGCAGACCCGCGGGGGGGGAGACCCAGTACTTC. Protein sequence: CASRPAGGETQYF.

Concerning this clone: The junction does not match germline at one end; this may be a read error. The chain recombines TRBV12-3 or TRBV12-4 with TRBJ1-2, with D perhaps matching TRBD1 (6 bases). The CDR3 totals 14 residues. The CDR3 DNA reads TGTGCCAACAGTTTAGGGGGGAAGGGCTATTGCTACACCTTC. Translation: CANSLGGKGYCYTF.

This clone was counted ten times or more. The rearrangement joins TRBV10-3 to TRBJ2-1; D gene unclear. Germline V lookup: CDR1 ENHRY, CDR2 SYGVKD. The CDR3 is made up of 16 amino acids. V shed 10 bases and J shed 0 bases, with 19 bases lying between them. This chain's CDR3 is CASATILAASYNEQFF. In nucleotides, the CDR3 is TGTGCCAGCGCCACTATTTTAGCCGCCTCCTACAATGAGCAGTTCTTC.